The entry below gives a single TCR beta chain sequence along with its context. Cohort 3 recovered donors had two negative PCRs, clearance, or symptom resolution. In the source study's methods: Reference gene primer amplification gave estimated nucleated cell counts. TCRdb's table, derived via immunoSEQ multiplex PCR, lists solely in-frame clones and lacks some. The DNA gave D and trimming, while V, J and clone size come from that table. Among 300,000 to 400,000 clones listed, more than 75% were seen once. The data stem from a study of blood T cell repertoires in COVID-19. About the research overall: In each case, the material was cDNA or gDNA derived from T cells, B-cell-depleted T cells, or PBMCs.

The CDR3 contains 18 residues. The V gene's germline CDR1 is MGHRA and CDR2 YSYEKL. With 1 base clipped from V and 6 bases from J, the junction kept 12 bases outside the gene matches. This receptor was obtained from a woman aged 25 to 39 who had recovered from COVID-19. This chain joins TRBV4-1 and TRBJ1-4; 9 positions match TRBD1. Sequencing was carried out using PBMCs or T cells enriched from blood (not recorded which). The CDR3 loop reads CASSQVRDRADTYEKLFF. For the CDR3, the DNA is TGCGCCAGCAGCCAAGTCCGGGACAGGGCCGACACATATGAAAAACTGTTTTTT.